The 21 T cell receptor beta chains reported below all come from one sample, sequenced in a study of blood T cells in healthy people across ages. With a J-beta primer mix and a sample-barcoded 5' primer, a second PCR ran about 6 to 11 cycles. MiXCR was run by TCRdb on the 5' RACE reads, yielding one entry per CDR3 protein. The data contain about 670,000 distinct CDR3 sequences, approximately 40% of them singletons. Sequencing input: blood. These TCRs come from a man older than 75 in good health.

This clonotype has just a few counts. V usage is TRBV7-2 and J usage is TRBJ2-7, with a possible D match to TRBD1 (6 bases). The CDR3 contains 16 residues. Germline CDR1 reads SGHTA; CDR2 reads FQGNSA. V shed 2 bases and J shed 2 bases, with 16 bases lying between them. The CDR3 DNA follows: TGTGCCAGCAGCTTACACGGACAGACCCTTACCTACGAGCAGTACTTC. Protein: CASSLHGQTLTYEQYF.

Concerning this clonotype itself: A read error is possible here, since a much larger clone lies one base away. The chain carries TRBV7-2 and TRBJ1-2; D gene ambiguous. The germline CDR1 and CDR2 sequences are SGHTA and FQGNSA. Trimming left V 5 bases short and J 3 bases short, with 22 bases between. This CDR3 comprises 17 residues. CDR3 region: CASSPERQVPLHYGYTF. DNA of the CDR3: TGTGCCAGCAGCCCGGAGCGCCAGGTCCCCCTTCACTATGGCTACACCTTC.

The V and J genes are TRBV7-9 and TRBJ2-7, with a weak D call TRBD1 (5 bases). V was clipped by 1 base and J by 0 bases, with 13 bases between them. From germline, CDR1 is SEHNR and CDR2 FQNEAQ (reference sequence). CDR3 length equals 16 residues. This CDR3 reads CASSLGVGPSSYEQYF. CDR3 DNA sequence: TGTGCCAGCAGCTTAGGTGTGGGGCCGAGCTCCTACGAGCAGTACTTC.

Remarks on this clonotype: Being one base from a much bigger clone, this may be a read error. The V and J genes are TRBV4-2 and TRBJ2-5, with D possibly being TRBD1 or TRBD2 (6 bases each). The CDR3 runs to 13 residues. Per the germline V gene, CDR1 is LGHNA and CDR2 is YNFKEQ. Trimming stripped 4 bases from V and 11 bases from J, with 17 bases between. For the CDR3, the DNA is TGTGCCAGCAGCCCTAAGGGGGGCTGCGGGCAGTACTTC. It encodes CASSPKGGCGQYF.

The J gene is TRBJ2-1, the V gene TRBV7-6; 9 bases are a match to TRBD1. Germline values: CDR1 SGHVS, CDR2 FNYEAQ. The V segment lost 6 bases and the J segment 3 bases; nucleotides outside the gene matches: 12. There are 17 residues in the CDR3. The CDR3 protein is CASSHPGTGQGYNEQFF. The CDR3 coding sequence is TGTGCCAGCAGTCACCCCGGGACGGGACAGGGCTACAATGAGCAGTTCTTC.

This chain connects TRBV12-5 to TRBJ1-5, with D maybe TRBD1 (5 bases). V lost 1 base, J lost 4 bases, and 8 bases lay in between. CDR3 length: 14 residues. Germline V lookup: CDR1 LGHNT, CDR2 FRNRAP. CDR3 nucleotide sequence: TGTGCTAGTGGTTTGGGCGGGGGGAATCAGCCCCAGCATTTT. Translation gives CASGLGGGNQPQHF.

This sequence joins TRBV5-1 and TRBJ2-7; D not resolved. The CDR3 is 13 residues long. The germline CDR1 and CDR2 sequences are SGHRS and YFSETQ. With 0 bases removed from V and 7 bases from J, the gap between germline ends came to 11 bases. The CDR3 here is CASSLDSLGEQYF. CDR3 in DNA: TGCGCCAGCAGCTTGGACTCCCTGGGGGAGCAGTACTTC.

The chain has TRBV7-2 and TRBJ1-6; D remains unclear. V was clipped by 1 base and J by 10 bases, with 14 bases between them. CDR1 and CDR2 (germline): SGHTA, FQGNSA. The CDR3 spans 15 residues. CDR3 in DNA: TGTGCCAGCAGCTTAGAGTTTGCGGGCGACTCACCCCTCCACTTT. Its protein product is CASSLEFAGDSPLHF. Variable domain in full (rest from reference TRBV7-2 and TRBJ1-6): GAGVSQSPSNKVTEKGKDVELRCDPISGHTALYWYRQSLGQGLEFLIYFQGNSAPDKSGLPSDRFSAERTGGSVSTLTIQRTQQEDSAVYLCASSLEFAGDSPLHFGNGTRLTVT.

This chain uses TRBV5-1 with TRBJ2-7; 8 bases line up with TRBD2. The CDR3 spans 14 residues. The germline V gene encodes CDR1 SGHRS and CDR2 YFSETQ. V lost 1 base, J lost 4 bases, and 4 bases stayed unmatched. CDR3 region: CASSLPGTSYEQYF. Here the CDR3 DNA reads TGCGCCAGCAGCTTGCCCGGGACTAGTTACGAGCAGTACTTC.

The V call is TRBV7-2, the J call TRBJ2-2; possibly TRBD1 for D (5 bases). Germline V gene sequence: CDR1 SGHTA, CDR2 FQGNSA. Trimming cost V 3 bases and J 3 bases, with 8 bases left between them. The CDR3 runs to 14 residues. The CDR3 loop reads CASSLQGYTGELFF. The CDR3 DNA follows: TGTGCCAGCAGCTTGCAGGGTTACACCGGGGAGCTGTTTTTT.

V gene TRBV9 combines with J gene TRBJ2-4, with unresolved D. The tail of the sequence fits TRBJ2-7 better, so the J call may be wrong. This CDR3 region has 14 residues. CDR1 SGDLS and CDR2 YYNGEE come from the germline V gene. CDR3 region: CASSVAWLSYEQYF. The CDR3 DNA reads TGTGCCAGCAGCGTAGCTTGGCTATCCTACGAGCAGTACTTC.

As regards this clonotype: At one end the junction does not follow the germline gene, possibly because of a read error. The rearrangement uses TRBV5-1 and TRBJ2-5; D remains ambiguous. The germline CDR1 and CDR2 sequences are SGHRS and YFSETQ. The CDR3 consists of 13 residues. The CDR3 protein is CAGSSLLQETQYF. The CDR3, as DNA: TGCGCCGGCAGCTCGCTCCTCCAAGAGACCCAGTACTTC.

The chain combines TRBV20-1 with TRBJ1-1; no clear D gene. The CDR3 consists of 13 residues. V was shortened by 4 bases and J by 1 base, with 10 bases between the two germline ends. Per germline, CDR1 DFQATT and CDR2 SNEGSKA (reference sequence). The CDR3 region is CSATPAGNTEAFF. The CDR3, as DNA: TGCAGTGCTACCCCCGCCGGGAACACTGAAGCTTTCTTT.

The genes are TRBV5-1 and TRBJ2-4; D possibly uses TRBD1 or TRBD2 (5 bases each). Trimming shortened V by 0 bases and J by 8 bases, and 15 bases separated the two germline ends. The CDR3 runs to 15 residues. Germline V gene sequence: CDR1 SGHRS, CDR2 YFSETQ. The CDR3 loop is CASSLVPGPSDIQYF. In nucleotides, the CDR3 is TGCGCCAGCAGCTTGGTGCCGGGACCGTCGGACATTCAGTACTTC.

This clonotype was seen repeatedly, ten times or more. V is TRBV7-9 and J is TRBJ2-7; 10 nucleotides agree with TRBD1. The CDR3 is 14 amino acids. CDR1 is SEHNR and CDR2 is FQNEAQ in the germline V gene (reference sequence). V lost 5 bases to trimming and J lost 3 bases; unmatched junction nucleotides: 4. The CDR3 DNA follows: TGTGCCAGCAGCCGGGGACAGGGGTTCTACGAGCAGTACTTC. Protein: CASSRGQGFYEQYF.

This chain links TRBV4-2 with TRBJ2-1; D is tentatively TRBD1 or TRBD2 (5 bases each). CDR3 length: 17 residues. Trimming took off 4 bases at V and 5 bases at J, with 21 bases between the two ends. Germline V gene sequence: CDR1 LGHNA, CDR2 YNFKEQ. CDR3 protein: CASSPQTVSVGDNEQFF. The DNA for the CDR3 is TGTGCCAGCAGCCCCCAAACTGTAAGCGTGGGGGACAATGAGCAGTTCTTC.

The J gene is TRBJ2-3, the V gene TRBV27, with 7 bases fitting TRBD1. This CDR3 has 13 residues. Per germline, CDR1 MNHEY and CDR2 SMNVEV (reference sequence). V shed 8 bases and J 2 bases; nucleotides not matched to a gene: 4. The CDR3 DNA sequence: TGTGCCAGCCTCGGGACAGACACAGATACGCAGTATTTT. Amino acids: CASLGTDTDTQYF.

This clonotype was detected a few times. The chain links TRBV21-1 to TRBJ2-7; TRBD1, the D gene given by the table, was not confirmed from the DNA. TRBV21-1 is a listed pseudogene. The CDR3 totals 17 residues. The CDR3 loop reads CASSKEEGQGVSYEQYF. In DNA, the CDR3 is TGTGCCAGCAGCAAAGAGGAAGGACAGGGGGTTTCCTACGAGCAGTACTTC.

The rearrangement uses TRBV12-3 or TRBV12-4 and TRBJ2-5; D unclear. This CDR3 comprises 13 residues. The germline V and J ends were trimmed by 6 bases and 2 bases, with 10 bases remaining between them. CDR3 sequence reads: CASRQWEQETQYF. CDR3 coding DNA: TGTGCCAGCAGACAGTGGGAACAAGAGACCCAGTACTTC.

This clonotype was seen only a few times. The J gene is TRBJ2-5, the V gene TRBV27; no reliable D call. The CDR3 runs 14 residues. The germline V gene encodes CDR1 MNHEY and CDR2 SMNVEV (reference sequence). The V and J ends lost 3 bases and 3 bases respectively, with 11 bases between them. CDR3 sequence (DNA): TGTGCCAGCAGTTTTGCAGGCGCCGAAGAGACCCAGTACTTC. Protein sequence: CASSFAGAEETQYF.

As for this clonotype: A much larger clone lies a single base off, so this may be a read error. V is TRBV29-1 and J is TRBJ2-5; D remains ambiguous. The J call may be incorrect, as the DNA end agrees better with TRBJ2-7. CDR1 SQVTM and CDR2 ANQGSEA come from the germline V gene. This CDR3 spans 15 amino acids. This CDR3 is CSVQQLPVFSHEQYF. The CDR3 DNA sequence: TGCAGCGTTCAACAACTTCCAGTGTTCTCCCACGAGCAGTACTTC.